Below, 21 T cell receptor beta chains from the same sample are listed, as sequenced in a study of cytomegalovirus exposure and HLA in healthy donors. Researchers ran the PCR with 60 Vbeta and 13 Jbeta primers. Profiling relied on immunoSEQ multiplex PCR, and the TCRdb table lists in-frame clones only, not all of them. The sample yields roughly 180,000 clones, around 79% seen once. The sample was PBMCs. Source of these receptors: a man aged 50-60 years in good health and CMV-seropositive.

This chain uses TRBV18 with TRBJ1-1; a possible D gene is TRBD1 (6 bases). Trimming stripped 6 bases from V and 3 bases from J, with 11 bases between. CDR3 size: 13 residues. CDR1 KGHSH and CDR2 LQKENI come from the germline V gene. CDR3 residues: CASSQGRDTEAFF. CDR3 bases: TGTGCCAGCTCCCAGGGGAGGGACACTGAAGCTTTCTTT.

J is TRBJ1-4 and V is TRBV27; 9 bases fit TRBD1. V gave up 7 bases and J gave up 10 bases; unmatched junction bases: 7. The CDR3 covers 13 residues. Germline V gene sequence: CDR1 MNHEY, CDR2 SMNVEV (reference sequence). CDR3 sequence (DNA): TGTGCCAGCATTGGACAGGGGTCCCGAAAACTGTTTTTT. It specifies CASIGQGSRKLFF.

The rearrangement links TRBV11-2 to TRBJ1-1, with 7 bases fitting TRBD1. J gave up 5 bases and V 3 bases, and 12 bases lay outside the gene matches. The CDR3 length is 16 residues. Germline CDR1 reads SGHAT; CDR2 reads FQNNGV. As DNA, the CDR3 is TGTGCCAGCAGCTTGAGGGACAGCCTCTCGGGTACTGAAGCTTTCTTT. Its protein is CASSLRDSLSGTEAFF.

The chain recombines TRBV4-1 with TRBJ1-2; a possible D gene is TRBD1 (5 bases). Trimming pared 1 base from V and 1 base from J, leaving 16 bases between. Germline CDR1 reads MGHRA; CDR2 reads YSYEKL. The CDR3 has 17 amino acids. This CDR3 reads CASSQGPQAKFNYGYTF. The CDR3 nucleotides are TGCGCCAGCAGCCAAGGACCACAGGCGAAATTTAACTATGGCTACACCTTC.

The chain combines TRBV2 with TRBJ1-4, with TRBD1 as a possible D gene (5 bases). The germline gives CDR1 SNHLY, CDR2 FYNNEI. This CDR3 comprises 14 residues. V was pared by 3 bases and J by 8 bases, with 13 bases between. The CDR3 reads CASSDWQGREKLFF. CDR3 bases: TGTGCCAGCAGTGACTGGCAGGGCAGAGAAAAACTGTTTTTT.

The rearrangement joins TRBV10-3 to TRBJ1-1; D is perhaps TRBD1 (5 bases). The length of the CDR3 is 14 residues. Looked up from germline, CDR1 is ENHRY and CDR2 is SYGVKD. V was trimmed by 6 bases and J by 3 bases, leaving 14 bases between them. The CDR3 protein is CAISQGGGDTEAFF. The CDR3 bases are TGTGCCATCAGCCAGGGAGGAGGGGACACTGAAGCTTTCTTT.

The chain links TRBV28 to TRBJ1-3, with 7 bases lining up with TRBD1. V shed 8 bases and J 5 bases; nucleotides not matched to a gene: 6. This CDR3 contains 13 residues. Germline assignment: CDR1 MDHEN and CDR2 SYDVKM. CDR3 sequence (DNA): TGTGCCAGCGGTCAGACAGGGCGAAACACCATATATTTT. Encoded protein: CASGQTGRNTIYF.

This chain connects TRBV28 to TRBJ2-2, with D perhaps matching TRBD1 (6 bases). V lost 7 bases, J lost 3 bases, and 15 bases lay in between. Germline CDR1 MDHEN, CDR2 SYDVKM. This CDR3 has 15 residues. CDR3 coding DNA: TGTGCCAGCACCACTTCGACAGGTTACACCGGGGAGCTGTTTTTT. Its translation is CASTTSTGYTGELFF. Variable domain in full (rest from reference TRBV28 and TRBJ2-2): DVKVTQSSRYLVKRTGEKVFLECVQDMDHENMFWYRQDPGLGLRLIYFSYDVKMKEKGDIPEGYSVSREKKERFSLILESASTNQTSMYLCASTTSTGYTGELFFGEGSRLTVL.

The V and J genes are TRBV27 and TRBJ1-6; tentative D call: TRBD1 (5 bases). The germline CDR1 and CDR2 sequences are MNHEY and SMNVEV (reference sequence). Trimming pared 0 bases from V and 10 bases from J, leaving 13 bases between. This CDR3 comprises 15 residues. The CDR3 protein is CASSLSAGRESPLHF. Written as DNA, the CDR3 is TGTGCCAGCAGTTTATCCGCAGGGAGGGAATCACCCCTCCACTTT.

CDR3 bases: TGCAGCGTTGAACAGGGGATCGGAAACACCATATATTTT. This encodes CSVEQGIGNTIYF. The chain combines TRBV29-1 with TRBJ1-3, with a weak D call TRBD1 (6 bases). The length of the CDR3 is 13 residues. Trimming took off 2 bases at V and 4 bases at J, with 9 bases between the two ends. Germline values: CDR1 SQVTM, CDR2 ANQGSEA.

J is TRBJ2-3 and V is TRBV30, with 7 bases matching TRBD1. Germline V gene sequence: CDR1 GTSNPN, CDR2 SVGIG (reference sequence). This CDR3 has 14 residues. V trimming: 3 bases; J trimming: 2 bases; junction bases outside the gene matches: 5. The CDR3 region has the DNA TGTGCCTGGAGACAGGGGCCGTCCACAGATACGCAGTATTTT. It specifies CAWRQGPSTDTQYF.

V and J are TRBV27 and TRBJ2-7; the match to TRBD2 covers 13 bases. The J segment lost 2 bases and the V segment lost 3 bases, leaving 1 base of the junction unmatched. The CDR3 is made up of 15 amino acids. Germline assignment: CDR1 MNHEY and CDR2 SMNVEV (reference sequence). CDR3 sequence (DNA): TGTGCCAGCAGTTTCGGACTAGCGGGGGCCTACGAGCAGTACTTC. This codes for CASSFGLAGAYEQYF.

This sequence joins TRBV5-4 and TRBJ2-5; 14 nucleotides match TRBD2. The CDR3 extends over 16 amino acids. CDR1 and CDR2 from the germline V gene are SGHNT and YYREEE (reference sequence). Trimming took 4 bases from V and 4 from J; bases not matched to a gene: 6. CDR3 in DNA: TGTGCCAGCAGCGAAGGGGGACTAGCGGGGGCAGAGACCCAGTACTTC. Translating it yields CASSEGGLAGAETQYF. The full variable domain, in which reference TRBV5-4 and TRBJ2-5 provide the parts outside the CDR3, is ETGVTQSPTHLIKTRGQQVTLRCSSQSGHNTVSWYQQALGQGPQFIFQYYREEENGRGNFPPRFSGLQFPNYSSELNVNALELDDSALYLCASSEGGLAGAETQYFGPGTRLLVL.

The chain is built from TRBV7-9 and TRBJ1-5, with D perhaps matching TRBD1 (5 bases). Trimming took off 2 bases at V and 7 bases at J, with 15 bases between the two ends. The CDR3 extends over 15 amino acids. Germline V gene lookup returns CDR1 SEHNR and CDR2 FQNEAQ (reference sequence). The CDR3 protein is CASSLSGQGIQPQHF. Written as DNA, the CDR3 is TGTGCCAGCAGCTTAAGCGGGCAGGGCATACAGCCCCAGCATTTT.

The chain couples TRBV19 to TRBJ2-3; D not certain. V shed 7 bases and J shed 3 bases, with 26 bases lying between them. Germline loops: CDR1 LNHDA, CDR2 SQIVND (reference sequence). The CDR3 extends over 18 amino acids. As DNA, the CDR3 is TGTGCCAGTACCACGTTGGAAGGAGCCACAAATAGGACAGATACGCAGTATTTT. This gives the protein CASTTLEGATNRTDTQYF.

This clone was observed once. This chain's CDR3 is CASSAWAGGYGYTF. CDR3 DNA sequence: TGTGCCAGCAGCGCTTGGGCAGGGGGGTATGGCTACACCTTC. The chain combines TRBV7-7 with TRBJ1-2; TRBD1 agrees at 7 bases. J lost 5 bases, V lost 5 bases, and 8 bases had no gene match. The CDR3 is made up of 14 amino acids. CDR1 is SSHAT and CDR2 is FNYEAQ in the germline V gene (reference sequence).

This clone was observed once. The chain recombines TRBV9 with TRBJ1-1; D gene ambiguous. Germline loops: CDR1 SGDLS, CDR2 YYNGEE. CDR3 length equals 15 residues. V lost 4 bases and J 0 bases, leaving 13 bases between the germline ends. The CDR3 DNA is TGTGCCAGCAGCCCCCAGACAAGGCTGAACACTGAAGCTTTCTTT. This codes for CASSPQTRLNTEAFF.

CDR3 in amino acids: CASILGGGTDTQYF. DNA for the CDR3: TGTGCCAGCATCCTGGGGGGGGGCACAGATACGCAGTATTTT. The chain is built from TRBV2 and TRBJ2-3; TRBD2 matches 7 bases. Germline-derived CDR1 and CDR2 are SNHLY and FYNNEI. J was trimmed by 1 base and V by 7 bases; bases with no gene match: 5. There are 14 residues in the CDR3.

This clone was seen only once. This chain connects TRBV6-1 to TRBJ1-3; TRBD1 is a possible D gene (5 bases). The V and J ends lost 3 bases and 2 bases respectively, with 11 bases between them. CDR3 size: 15 residues. The germline V gene has CDR1 MNHNS and CDR2 SASEGT. In nucleotides, the CDR3 is TGTGCCAGCAGTGAGTTGACAGAAGCTGGAAACACCATATATTTT. It translates to CASSELTEAGNTIYF.

V is TRBV7-2 and J is TRBJ1-6; D remains unclear. Trimming cost V 7 bases and J 2 bases, with 12 bases left between them. The germline CDR1 and CDR2 sequences are SGHTA and FQGNSA. The CDR3 covers 15 residues. The CDR3 here is CASNPTPAYNSPLHF. The CDR3, as DNA: TGTGCCAGCAACCCCACCCCGGCCTATAATTCACCCCTCCACTTT.

The table lists this clone with a few counts. The chain has TRBV6-1 and TRBJ1-2; unclear D gene. This CDR3 contains 14 residues. CDR1 is MNHNS and CDR2 is SASEGT in the germline V gene. Trimming shortened V by 1 base and J by 3 bases, and 9 bases separated the two germline ends. The CDR3 DNA reads as TGTGCCAGCAGTGAAGTCGCGGCCTACTATGGCTACACCTTC. Translating gives CASSEVAAYYGYTF.